A single sample is the source of the 13 T cell receptor beta chains below, sequenced in a study of T cell changes during pregnancy in multiple sclerosis. Assay used: immunoSEQ multiplex PCR; TCRdb lists only in-frame clones, some missing. The data contain roughly 24,000 clones, 80% to 90% of them singletons. The specimen was CD8+ T cells from peripheral blood mononuclear cells, collected in the first trimester of pregnancy. All receptors come from a female donor in good health, enrolled as a control in a pregnancy study.

The chain recombines TRBV7-9 with TRBJ1-2, with D tentatively TRBD1 (5 bases). Per the germline V gene, CDR1 is SEHNR and CDR2 is FQNEAQ (reference sequence). The CDR3 extends over 13 amino acids. The ends were cut back, 5 bases at V and 4 bases at J, with 11 bases in the middle. The CDR3 spells CASSPNGGYGYTF. CDR3 bases: TGTGCCAGCAGCCCGAACGGGGGCTATGGCTACACCTTC.

V is TRBV2 and J is TRBJ2-5; 8 bases match TRBD1. The V gene's germline CDR1 is SNHLY and CDR2 FYNNEI. This CDR3 spans 15 amino acids. V shed 3 bases, J shed 4 bases, and the junction held 7 bases outside the gene matches. The CDR3 nucleotides are TGTGCCAGCAGTGAGGGACAGGTTTTGCTAGAGACCCAGTACTTC. Amino acids: CASSEGQVLLETQYF.

The chain employs TRBV29-1 and TRBJ2-7, with D possibly matching TRBD2 (5 bases). Trimming pared 4 bases from V and 1 base from J, leaving 11 bases between. The CDR3 totals 13 residues. CDR1 and CDR2 from the germline V gene are SQVTM and ANQGSEA. The DNA for the CDR3 is TGCAGCGTTGCCCCCGGGGATTCCTACGAGCAGTACTTC. This sequence encodes CSVAPGDSYEQYF.

Details on this clone: The sample holds other DNA sequences that translate to the same CDR3. The chain couples TRBV4-3 to TRBJ1-6; D is unclear. The CDR3 is 15 residues long. In germline, CDR1 is LGHNA, CDR2 YSLEER. V lost 0 bases to trimming and J lost 0 bases, with 3 bases between them. CDR3: CASSQDSSYNSPLHF. DNA for the CDR3: TGCGCCAGCAGCCAAGACTCCTCCTATAATTCACCCCTCCACTTT.

The chain couples TRBV4-2 to TRBJ2-2, with 9 bases that match TRBD2. V gave up 1 base and J gave up 0 bases; unmatched junction bases: 9. CDR1 is LGHNA and CDR2 is YNFKEQ in the germline V gene. The CDR3 is made up of 19 amino acids. CDR3 sequence: CASSQGYFSSGANTGELFF. DNA of the CDR3: TGTGCCAGCAGCCAAGGGTATTTTTCTAGCGGGGCGAACACCGGGGAGCTGTTTTTT.

The chain combines TRBV29-1 with TRBJ1-2; D is possibly TRBD1 (5 bases). There are 14 residues in the CDR3. The V and J ends lost 7 bases and 2 bases respectively, with 17 bases between them. The germline V gene encodes CDR1 SQVTM and CDR2 ANQGSEA. The DNA of the CDR3 is TGCAGCGGCGGCCGGGTCCAGGGAAACTATGGCTACACCTTC. Translated, it gives CSGGRVQGNYGYTF.

The V call is TRBV27, the J call TRBJ1-5; 7 bases agree with TRBD1. J lost 0 bases, V lost 4 bases, and 9 bases had no gene match. The CDR3 runs 17 residues. Germline loops: CDR1 MNHEY, CDR2 SMNVEV (reference sequence). The CDR3 coding sequence is TGTGCCAGCAGTTCAACACAGGGGCGCTATAGCAATCAGCCCCAGCATTTT. It translates to CASSSTQGRYSNQPQHF.

The J gene is TRBJ1-1, the V gene TRBV10-3; perhaps TRBD1 as D (5 bases). The V gene's germline CDR1 is ENHRY and CDR2 SYGVKD. V lost 6 bases and J 7 bases, leaving 9 bases between the germline ends. The CDR3 runs to 11 residues. In DNA, the CDR3 is TGTGCCATCAGGGGGGACTTTGAAGCTTTCTTT. It encodes CAIRGDFEAFF.

The rearrangement links TRBV9 to TRBJ1-2; tentative D call: TRBD1 (5 bases). The CDR3 loop spans 13 amino acids. CDR1 is SGDLS and CDR2 is YYNGEE in the germline V gene. V shed 3 bases and J shed 2 bases, with 8 bases lying between them. CDR3 amino acids: CASSEEGNYGYTF. Here the CDR3 DNA reads TGTGCCAGCAGCGAGGAGGGGAACTATGGCTACACCTTC.

This rearrangement joins TRBV7-3 to TRBJ2-3, with 11 bases matching TRBD2. This CDR3 has 16 residues. V lost 2 bases to trimming and J lost 4 bases; unmatched junction nucleotides: 5. The germline CDR1 and CDR2 sequences are SGHTA and FQGTGA. Here the CDR3 DNA reads TGTGCCAGCAGCTTATTAGCGGGGGGGCTGGCAGATACGCAGTATTTT. Translated, it gives CASSLLAGGLADTQYF.

J is TRBJ1-1 and V is TRBV4-1; 7 nucleotides match TRBD1. Losses at the gene ends were 2 bases for V and 7 bases for J; bases not matched to a gene: 4. Germline V lookup: CDR1 MGHRA, CDR2 YSYEKL. CDR3 length equals 13 residues. CDR3 sequence reads: CASSQTGVGEAFF. CDR3 nucleotides: TGCGCCAGCAGCCAAACAGGGGTTGGTGAAGCTTTCTTT.

The gene calls are TRBV2 and TRBJ1-5; 7 nucleotides line up with TRBD1. The germline V gene has CDR1 SNHLY and CDR2 FYNNEI. The CDR3 is made up of 15 amino acids. The V and J ends lost 3 bases and 7 bases, in that order; junction bases with no gene match: 9. The CDR3 sequence is CASSERGGASQPQHF. The CDR3 nucleotides are TGTGCCAGCAGTGAGAGAGGGGGCGCATCCCAGCCCCAGCATTTT.

This rearrangement joins TRBV7-9 to TRBJ2-1; TRBD1 aligns across 9 bases. The CDR3 contains 15 residues. Trimming at V came to 3 bases and at J to 8 bases, leaving 8 bases not matched to a gene. From germline, CDR1 is SEHNR and CDR2 FQNEAQ (reference sequence). This CDR3 reads CASSFTGGEKDEQFF. The CDR3 nucleotides are TGTGCCAGCAGCTTTACAGGGGGCGAAAAGGATGAGCAGTTCTTC. Full variable domain (missing parts from reference TRBV7-9 and TRBJ2-1): DTGVSQNPRHKITKRGQNVTFRCDPISEHNRLYWYRQTLGQGPEFLTYFQNEAQLEKSRLLSDRFSAERPKGSFSTLEIQRTEQGDSAMYLCASSFTGGEKDEQFFGPGTRLTVL.